One and the same sample provided the 28 T cell receptor beta chains below, sequenced in a study of a mutant IDH1 vaccine in newly diagnosed glioma. These receptors lack a known antigen. Some clones are missing from TCRdb's copy, which holds only in-frame ones; the method was immunoSEQ multiplex PCR. The data hold about 44,000 clones, with approximately 90% observed a single time. Time point indicated: week 23, last vaccination. Vaccination comprised doses that each held 300 ug of mutant IDH1 20-mer peptide, plus topical imiquimod. Here the sequenced sample was PBMCs, taken from a glioma patient whose treatment included an IDH1 peptide vaccine. These receptors were collected from a man aged 45-65 years with glioma.

V is TRBV7-8 and J is TRBJ2-3; 7 nucleotides align to TRBD2. Germline V gene lookup returns CDR1 SGHVS and CDR2 FQNEAQ. The ends lost 4 bases at V and 5 bases at J; junction bases unmatched: 6. There are 14 residues in the CDR3. In nucleotides, the CDR3 is TGTGCCAGCAGCTCCTCCGGCGGGGGAGATACGCAGTATTTT. Protein sequence: CASSSSGGGDTQYF. Together with reference TRBV7-8 and TRBJ2-3, the CDR3 gives the full variable domain: GAGVSQSPRYKVAKRGQDVALRCDPISGHVSLFWYQQALGQGPEFLTYFQNEAQLDKSGLPSDRFFAERPEGSVSTLKIQRTQQEDSAVYLCASSSSGGGDTQYFGPGTRLTVL.

V and J are TRBV9 and TRBJ2-2; possible D gene TRBD2, 7 bases. There are 15 residues in the CDR3. Germline V gives CDR1 SGDLS, CDR2 YYNGEE. Between the trimmed V and J ends, which lost 4 bases and 5 bases, there was a span of 15 bases. The CDR3 is CASSSRGGETGELFF. The DNA of the CDR3 is TGTGCCAGCAGCTCCCGAGGGGGGGAGACCGGGGAGCTGTTTTTT.

The V call is TRBV15, the J call TRBJ2-3, with 14 positions matching TRBD2. Germline V gene lookup returns CDR1 LNHNV and CDR2 YYDKDF (reference sequence). CDR3 length equals 16 residues. Trimming removed 4 bases from V and 4 bases from J; junction bases left unmatched: 4. The CDR3 DNA reads as TGTGCCACCAGCATCGGACTAGCGGGAGGCGCAGATACGCAGTATTTT. It is translated as CATSIGLAGGADTQYF.

This clone appeared once. This chain joins TRBV5-4 and TRBJ2-1; 7 bases are a match to TRBD1. V shed 5 bases and J 3 bases; nucleotides not matched to a gene: 11. CDR1 is SGHNT, CDR2 YYREEE, per germline (reference sequence). There are 16 residues in the CDR3. The CDR3 spells CASRPRDRDIYNEQFF. CDR3 sequence (DNA): TGTGCCAGCAGGCCCCGGGACAGAGATATCTACAATGAGCAGTTCTTC.

The chain is built from TRBV7-2 and TRBJ2-1; D might be TRBD2 (6 bases). The V end was cut by 3 bases, the J end by 6 bases, with 6 bases between. The CDR3 covers 12 residues. Germline V lookup: CDR1 SGHTA, CDR2 FQGNSA. CDR3 nucleotides: TGTGCCAGCAGCTTGACTAGCAATGAGCAGTTCTTC. Its protein product is CASSLTSNEQFF.

J is TRBJ1-1 and V is TRBV27; unclear D gene. The V gene's germline CDR1 is MNHEY and CDR2 SMNVEV (reference sequence). The CDR3 is 13 residues long. The V end was cut by 6 bases, the J end by 1 base, with 9 bases between. This chain's CDR3 is CASSLSANTEAFF. CDR3 DNA sequence: TGTGCCAGCAGCCTCAGCGCGAACACTGAAGCTTTCTTT.

The rearrangement joins TRBV11-2 to TRBJ2-1, with no clear D. The CDR3 runs 15 residues. Germline V gives CDR1 SGHAT, CDR2 FQNNGV. V dropped 1 base and J dropped 9 bases, with 16 bases sitting between them. CDR3 in DNA: TGTGCCAGCAGCTTAGGGGCCGGGTCTGTCGGTGAGCAGTTCTTC. Translation gives CASSLGAGSVGEQFF.

The CDR3 DNA follows: TGTGCCAGCAGTCCGGGACAGGGCTTCACTGAAGCTTTCTTT. It yields the protein CASSPGQGFTEAFF. The chain links TRBV27 to TRBJ1-1; 9 bases align to TRBD1. CDR1 and CDR2 (germline): MNHEY, SMNVEV (reference sequence). With 5 bases clipped from V and 4 bases from J, the junction kept 5 bases outside the gene matches. CDR3 size: 14 residues.

The chain joins TRBV30 to TRBJ1-2; D is unresolved. V lost 2 bases and J lost 4, with 5 bases in between. This CDR3 has 11 amino acids. Germline V CDR1 and CDR2: GTSNPN, SVGIG (reference sequence). The CDR3 region has the DNA TGTGCCTGGAGTAGAGGCTATGGCTACACCTTC. This sequence encodes CAWSRGYGYTF.

The rearrangement joins TRBV4-2 to TRBJ2-3; the D is unclear. The CDR3 loop spans 14 amino acids. CDR1 and CDR2 (germline): LGHNA, YNFKEQ. V was clipped by 1 base and J by 4 bases, with 9 bases between them. The CDR3 DNA is TGTGCCAGCAGCCAAGGAACCTTACCAGATACGCAGTATTTT. This translates into CASSQGTLPDTQYF.

V and J are TRBV5-6 and TRBJ2-3; possibly TRBD1 for D (6 bases). V gave up 1 base and J gave up 6 bases, with 9 bases separating them. From germline, CDR1 is SGHDT and CDR2 YYEEEE. This CDR3 has 13 residues. As DNA, the CDR3 is TGTGCCAGCAGCTTGTCCAGGGGTGATACGCAGTATTTT. Residues: CASSLSRGDTQYF.

This chain joins TRBV11-3 and TRBJ2-6; unclear D gene. Germline values: CDR1 SGHNT, CDR2 YENEEA. The CDR3 contains 16 residues. The V end lost 1 base, the J end lost 0 bases, and 7 bases lay between the germline ends. CDR3 DNA sequence: TGTGCCAGCAGCTTAGGGAGTTTCTCTGGGGCCAACGTCCTGACTTTC. As protein: CASSLGSFSGANVLTF.

The rearrangement joins TRBV18 to TRBJ2-1, with no clear D. Germline lookup yields CDR1 KGHSH and CDR2 LQKENI. V shed 2 bases and J shed 11 bases, with 10 bases lying between them. The CDR3 extends over 12 amino acids. Written as DNA, the CDR3 is TGTGCCAGCTCACCAGATCGGGTTAAGCAGTTCTTC. It yields the protein CASSPDRVKQFF.

This clone has only a few counts. CDR3 in amino acids: CASMGSPSSSYNEQFF. The CDR3 DNA reads as TGTGCCAGCATGGGTAGCCCGTCGAGCTCCTACAATGAGCAGTTCTTC. V usage is TRBV2 and J usage is TRBJ2-1; D is ambiguous. The CDR3 consists of 16 residues. V was trimmed by 7 bases and J by 0 bases, leaving 16 bases between them. CDR1 and CDR2 (germline): SNHLY, FYNNEI.

This chain links TRBV19 with TRBJ1-5; D is perhaps TRBD1 (5 bases). The CDR3 sequence is 15 residues long. Trimming cost V 3 bases and J 0 bases, with 9 bases left between them. Germline CDR1 is LNHDA and CDR2 is SQIVND (reference sequence). CDR3 sequence: CASSIMGGSNQPQHF. In DNA, the CDR3 is TGTGCCAGTAGTATTATGGGGGGTAGCAATCAGCCCCAGCATTTT.

CDR3 region: CASSLGQRIYEQYF. The DNA for the CDR3 is TGTGCCAGCAGTTTGGGACAGAGAATCTACGAGCAGTACTTC. The chain carries TRBV28 and TRBJ2-7; 7 nucleotides line up with TRBD1. Germline CDR1 is MDHEN and CDR2 is SYDVKM. The ends lost 3 bases at V and 3 bases at J; junction bases unmatched: 5. This CDR3 has 14 residues.

The rearrangement joins TRBV6-5 to TRBJ1-1, with 7 nucleotides matching TRBD1. With 5 bases clipped from V and 1 base from J, the junction kept 4 bases outside the gene matches. The germline V gene encodes CDR1 MNHEY and CDR2 SVGAGI. The CDR3 loop spans 14 amino acids. The CDR3 protein is CASSQRTGNTEAFF. CDR3 coding DNA: TGTGCCAGCAGTCAACGGACAGGGAACACTGAAGCTTTCTTT.

The chain couples TRBV7-3 to TRBJ2-5; TRBD1 might be the D (6 bases). Per the germline V gene, CDR1 is SGHTA and CDR2 is FQGTGA. Trimming left V 4 bases short and J 2 bases short, with 17 bases between. The CDR3 totals 16 residues. CDR3 nucleotides: TGTGCCAGCAGCTACAGGGCCGGACGACAACAAGAGACCCAGTACTTC. This translates into CASSYRAGRQQETQYF.

This chain links TRBV30 with TRBJ2-5, with D possibly matching TRBD1 (6 bases). CDR3 length: 15 residues. Trimming stripped 5 bases from V and 2 bases from J, with 18 bases between. Germline CDR1 GTSNPN, CDR2 SVGIG (reference sequence). CDR3 loop: CAWSYLGGTQETQYF. The CDR3 nucleotides are TGTGCCTGGTCCTATTTAGGGGGAACTCAAGAGACCCAGTACTTC.

V gene TRBV27 combines with J gene TRBJ2-7; D call uncertain. CDR3 length: 13 residues. The germline CDR1 and CDR2 sequences are MNHEY and SMNVEV (reference sequence). The ends were cut back, 5 bases at V and 4 bases at J, with 12 bases in the middle. The CDR3 protein is CASSPKTRYEQYF. CDR3 coding DNA: TGTGCCAGCAGTCCAAAGACACGATACGAGCAGTACTTC.

The CDR3 protein is CASSLNRENYGYTF. The CDR3 nucleotides read TGTGCCAGCAGTTTAAACAGAGAAAACTATGGCTACACCTTC. J is TRBJ1-2 and V is TRBV27; D remains unclear. Looked up from germline, CDR1 is MNHEY and CDR2 is SMNVEV (reference sequence). V lost 2 bases and J lost 2, with 9 bases in between. The length of the CDR3 is 14 residues.

The V call is TRBV9, the J call TRBJ1-2; the match to TRBD1 covers 7 bases. With 6 bases clipped from V and 4 bases from J, the junction kept 6 bases outside the gene matches. This CDR3 has 13 amino acids. Germline V gene sequence: CDR1 SGDLS, CDR2 YYNGEE. DNA for the CDR3: TGTGCCAGCACTCAGGGGGTAACCTATGGCTACACCTTC. It translates to CASTQGVTYGYTF.

The chain carries TRBV15 and TRBJ1-4; D might be TRBD1 (5 bases). Germline CDR1 and CDR2: LNHNV and YYDKDF (reference sequence). V lost 5 bases and J lost 0, with 10 bases in between. CDR3 size: 15 residues. CDR3 coding DNA: TGTGCCACCAGCCCAAGGACACCAACTAATGAAAAACTGTTTTTT. Amino acids: CATSPRTPTNEKLFF.

The chain employs TRBV19 and TRBJ2-7; D is unclear. CDR1 is LNHDA and CDR2 is SQIVND in the germline V gene (reference sequence). This CDR3 comprises 15 residues. The ends were cut back, 3 bases at V and 4 bases at J, with 16 bases in the middle. This CDR3 is CASSISPRRSYEQYF. The CDR3 DNA is TGTGCCAGTAGTATCTCCCCTAGGCGGAGTTACGAGCAGTACTTC.

The chain recombines TRBV28 with TRBJ1-1; D gene ambiguous. In germline, CDR1 is MDHEN, CDR2 SYDVKM. V lost 6 bases and J lost 0, with 14 bases in between. The CDR3 length is 15 residues. The DNA for the CDR3 is TGTGCCAGCAGACGCGAACTGGTAATGAACACTGAAGCTTTCTTT. This translates into CASRRELVMNTEAFF.

J is TRBJ1-5 and V is TRBV28; tentative D call: TRBD1 (5 bases). Germline V gives CDR1 MDHEN, CDR2 SYDVKM. V lost 2 bases, J lost 5 bases, and 13 bases lay in between. The CDR3 covers 15 residues. CDR3: CASSLGTAKDQPQHF. In DNA form, the CDR3 reads TGTGCCAGCAGTTTAGGGACGGCGAAAGATCAGCCCCAGCATTTT.

J is TRBJ1-2 and V is TRBV5-4; D is ambiguous. The CDR3 runs 13 residues. CDR1 SGHNT and CDR2 YYREEE come from the germline V gene (reference sequence). Trimming took off 4 bases at V and 6 bases at J, with 13 bases between the two ends. CDR3 region: CASSEMKPDGYTF. The DNA for the CDR3 is TGTGCCAGCAGCGAGATGAAACCAGATGGCTACACCTTC.

This chain links TRBV7-2 with TRBJ1-1; D gene uncertain. Trimming shortened V by 0 bases and J by 7 bases, and 9 bases separated the two germline ends. CDR3 length equals 13 residues. Germline CDR1 is SGHTA and CDR2 is FQGNSA. CDR3 sequence reads: CASSLARQNEAFF. CDR3 in DNA: TGTGCCAGCAGCTTAGCGAGGCAGAATGAAGCTTTCTTT. The full variable domain, rest sourced from reference TRBV7-2 and TRBJ1-1, is GAGVSQSPSNKVTEKGKDVELRCDPISGHTALYWYRQSLGQGLEFLIYFQGNSAPDKSGLPSDRFSAERTGGSVSTLTIQRTQQEDSAVYLCASSLARQNEAFFGQGTRLTVV.